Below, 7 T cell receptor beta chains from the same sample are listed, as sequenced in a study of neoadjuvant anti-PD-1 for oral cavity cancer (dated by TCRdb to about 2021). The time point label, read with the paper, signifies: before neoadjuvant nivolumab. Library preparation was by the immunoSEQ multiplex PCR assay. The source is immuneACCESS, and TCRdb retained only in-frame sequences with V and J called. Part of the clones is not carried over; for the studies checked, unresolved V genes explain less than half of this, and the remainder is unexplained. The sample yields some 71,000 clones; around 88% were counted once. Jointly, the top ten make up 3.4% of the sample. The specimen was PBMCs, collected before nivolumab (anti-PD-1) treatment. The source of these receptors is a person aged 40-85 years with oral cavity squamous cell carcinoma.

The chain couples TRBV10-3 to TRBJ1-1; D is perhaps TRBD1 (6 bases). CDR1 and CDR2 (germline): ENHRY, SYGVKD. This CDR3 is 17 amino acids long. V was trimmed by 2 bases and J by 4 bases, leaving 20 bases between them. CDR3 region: CAISEIRGWGRGTEAFF. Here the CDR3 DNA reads TGTGCCATCAGTGAGATAAGGGGGTGGGGGCGAGGCACTGAAGCTTTCTTT.

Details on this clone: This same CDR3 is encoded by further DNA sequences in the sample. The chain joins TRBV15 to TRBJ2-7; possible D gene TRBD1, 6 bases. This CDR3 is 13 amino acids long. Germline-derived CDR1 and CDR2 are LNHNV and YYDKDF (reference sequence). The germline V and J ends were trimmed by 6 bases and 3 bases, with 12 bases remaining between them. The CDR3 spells CATSSDRYYEQYF. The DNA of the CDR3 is TGTGCCACCAGTAGCGACAGGTACTACGAGCAGTACTTC.

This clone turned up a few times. The DNA for the CDR3 is TGTGCCAGTAGTATTGACCGGGAGGGATCCTACAATGAGCAGTTCTTC. This gives the protein CASSIDREGSYNEQFF. This chain joins TRBV19 and TRBJ2-1; 8 bases agree with TRBD2. V gave up 3 bases and J gave up 1 base; unmatched junction bases: 5. The V gene's germline CDR1 is LNHDA and CDR2 SQIVND (reference sequence). The CDR3 is 16 amino acids. Drawing the rest from reference TRBV19 and TRBJ2-1, the complete variable domain is DGGITQSPKYLFRKEGQNVTLSCEQNLNHDAMYWYRQDPGQGLRLIYYSQIVNDFQKGDIAEGYSVSREKKESFPLTVTSAQKNPTAFYLCASSIDREGSYNEQFFGPGTRLTVL.

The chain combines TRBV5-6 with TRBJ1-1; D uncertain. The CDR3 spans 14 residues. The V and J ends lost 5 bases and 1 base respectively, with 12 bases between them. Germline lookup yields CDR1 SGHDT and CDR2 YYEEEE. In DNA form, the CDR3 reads TGTGCCAGCAGACGGGGAACCGAGAACACTGAAGCTTTCTTT. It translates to CASRRGTENTEAFF. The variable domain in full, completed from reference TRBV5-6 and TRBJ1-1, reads DAGVTQSPTHLIKTRGQQVTLRCSPKSGHDTVSWYQQALGQGPQFIFQYYEEEERQRGNFPDRFSGHQFPNYSSELNVNALLLGDSALYLCASRRGTENTEAFFGQGTRLTVV.

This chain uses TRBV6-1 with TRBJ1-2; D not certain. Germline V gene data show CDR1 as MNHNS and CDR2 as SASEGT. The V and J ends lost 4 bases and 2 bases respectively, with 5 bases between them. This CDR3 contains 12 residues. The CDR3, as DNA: TGTGCCAGCAGTGGCCGGAACTATGGCTACACCTTC. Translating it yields CASSGRNYGYTF.

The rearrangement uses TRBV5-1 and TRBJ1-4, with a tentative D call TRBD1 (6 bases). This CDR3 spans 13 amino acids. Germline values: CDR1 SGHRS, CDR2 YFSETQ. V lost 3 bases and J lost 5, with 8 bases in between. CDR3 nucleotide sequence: TGCGCCAGCAGCTCACAGGGAAATGAAAAACTGTTTTTT. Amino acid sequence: CASSSQGNEKLFF.

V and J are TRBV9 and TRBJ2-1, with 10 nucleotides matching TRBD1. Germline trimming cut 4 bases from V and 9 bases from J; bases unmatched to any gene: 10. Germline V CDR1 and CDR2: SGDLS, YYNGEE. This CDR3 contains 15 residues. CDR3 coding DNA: TGTGCCAGCAGCCCTGCGGGACAGGGGTTTTCTGAGCAGTTCTTC. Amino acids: CASSPAGQGFSEQFF.